Here is one TCR beta chain with its context. Clinical histories supplied by participants themselves formed the basis of cohort assignment. Clones were read by immunoSEQ multiplex PCR, and TCRdb kept only the in-frame ones, dropping some. The sample carries a few hundred thousand clones, roughly 87% recorded once. The record originates from a study of blood T cell repertoires in COVID-19. In the study overall: Specimens from acute and convalescent COVID-19 originated in the United States, Italy and Spain.

Looked up from germline, CDR1 is MGHDK and CDR2 is SYGVNS. Between the trimmed V and J ends, which lost 2 bases and 3 bases, there was a span of 8 bases. The CDR3 covers 13 residues. The origin of this receptor is a young man with acute COVID-19. The rearrangement joins TRBV25-1 to TRBJ2-7; D not certain. Sequencing used PBMCs or T cells enriched from blood (not recorded which). The CDR3 protein is CASSEDLRYEQYF. The CDR3 DNA is TGTGCCAGCAGTGAAGACTTGCGCTACGAGCAGTACTTC.